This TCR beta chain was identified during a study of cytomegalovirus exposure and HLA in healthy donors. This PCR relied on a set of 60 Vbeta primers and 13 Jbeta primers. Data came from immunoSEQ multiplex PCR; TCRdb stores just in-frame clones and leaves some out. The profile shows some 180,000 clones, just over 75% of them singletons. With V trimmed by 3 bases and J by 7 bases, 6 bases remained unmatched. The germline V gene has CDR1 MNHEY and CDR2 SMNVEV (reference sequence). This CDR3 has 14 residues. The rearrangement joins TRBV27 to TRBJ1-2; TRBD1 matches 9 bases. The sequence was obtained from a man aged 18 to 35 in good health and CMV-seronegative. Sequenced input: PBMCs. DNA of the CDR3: TGTGCCAGCAGTTTCGTGGACAGGGGTACTGGCTACACCTTC. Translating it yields CASSFVDRGTGYTF.